This TCR beta chain appears in the sequencing data of a study of CD8 T cells in Susac syndrome. Study-wide findings and caveats: The peak of CD8+ clonal expansion in Susac was seen in TEMRA cells and active patients. There were some 16 Susac-specific public clones in total CD8+ repertoires and roughly 5 in CD8+ TEMRA repertoires.

This CDR3 has 16 residues. V gave up 3 bases and J gave up 6 bases; unmatched junction bases: 9. Points on this clonotype: Its cognate antigen is unknown.

cDNA came from about 0.46 to 1 ug RNA primed by random hexamers. Amplification of TCR beta CDR3 by immunoSEQ multiplex PCR spanned 54 Vbeta and 13 Jbeta. TCRdb re-called the immunoSEQ multiplex PCR reads with MiXCR, one entry per CDR3 protein. The table shows some 130,000 distinct CDR3 sequences, with 85% to 95% occurring only once. The sample consisted of CD8+ T cells from PBMCs. The chain carries TRBV12-3 or TRBV12-4 and TRBJ2-3; TRBD2 matches at 10 bases. The origin of this receptor is a human donor with Susac syndrome. The CDR3 here is CASSFTLAGDDDTQYF. The CDR3 DNA sequence: TGTGCCAGCAGTTTTACCCTAGCGGGAGATGACGATACGCAGTATTTT.